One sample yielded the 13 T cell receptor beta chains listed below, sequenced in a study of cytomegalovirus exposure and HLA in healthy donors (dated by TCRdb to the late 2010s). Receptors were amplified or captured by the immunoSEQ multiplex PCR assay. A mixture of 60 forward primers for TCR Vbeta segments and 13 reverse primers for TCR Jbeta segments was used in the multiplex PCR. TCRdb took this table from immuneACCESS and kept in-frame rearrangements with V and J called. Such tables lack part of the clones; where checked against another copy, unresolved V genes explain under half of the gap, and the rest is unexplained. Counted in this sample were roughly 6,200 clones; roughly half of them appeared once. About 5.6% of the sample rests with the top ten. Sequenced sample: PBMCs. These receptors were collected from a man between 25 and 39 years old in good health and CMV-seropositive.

The CDR3 DNA is TGTGCCAGCAGTGGGGGACAGGGCGAAGCTTTCTTT. Its protein product is CASSGGQGEAFF. This sequence joins TRBV6-5 and TRBJ1-1; 9 bases agree with TRBD1. The CDR3 covers 12 residues. CDR1 and CDR2 from the germline V gene are MNHEY and SVGAGI. Trimming took 5 bases from V and 8 from J; bases not matched to a gene: 3.

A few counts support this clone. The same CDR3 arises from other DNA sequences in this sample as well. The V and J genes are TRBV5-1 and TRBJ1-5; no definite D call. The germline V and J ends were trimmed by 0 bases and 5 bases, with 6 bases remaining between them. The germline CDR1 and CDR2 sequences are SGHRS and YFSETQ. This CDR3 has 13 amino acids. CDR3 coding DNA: TGCGCCAGCAGCTTGGACCCAGATCAGCCCCAGCATTTT. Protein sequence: CASSLDPDQPQHF.

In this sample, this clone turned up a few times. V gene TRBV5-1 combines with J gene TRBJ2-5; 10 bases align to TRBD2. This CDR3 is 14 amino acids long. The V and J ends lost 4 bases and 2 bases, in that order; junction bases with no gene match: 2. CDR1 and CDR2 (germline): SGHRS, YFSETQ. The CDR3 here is CASSPGLAQETQYF. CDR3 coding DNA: TGCGCCAGCAGCCCGGGACTAGCGCAAGAGACCCAGTACTTC.

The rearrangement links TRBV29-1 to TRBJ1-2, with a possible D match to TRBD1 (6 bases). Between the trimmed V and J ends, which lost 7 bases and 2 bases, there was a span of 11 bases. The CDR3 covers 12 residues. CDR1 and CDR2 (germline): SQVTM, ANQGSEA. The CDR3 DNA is TGCAGCGAGAAACAGGGCAACTATGGCTACACCTTC. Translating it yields CSEKQGNYGYTF.

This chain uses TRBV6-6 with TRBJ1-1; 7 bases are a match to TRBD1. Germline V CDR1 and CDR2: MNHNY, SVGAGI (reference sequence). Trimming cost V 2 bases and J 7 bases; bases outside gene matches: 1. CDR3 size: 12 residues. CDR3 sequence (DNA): TGTGCCAGCAGTTACCGGACAGGTGAAGCTTTCTTT. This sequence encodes CASSYRTGEAFF.

The CDR3 spells CASSLYAGSYEQYF. CDR3 DNA sequence: TGTGCCAGCAGCTTATATGCGGGGTCCTACGAGCAGTACTTC. This chain joins TRBV7-6 and TRBJ2-7; TRBD2 might be the D (6 bases). The V end lost 2 bases, the J end lost 1 base, and 9 bases lay between the germline ends. Germline values: CDR1 SGHVS, CDR2 FNYEAQ. The CDR3 length is 14 residues.

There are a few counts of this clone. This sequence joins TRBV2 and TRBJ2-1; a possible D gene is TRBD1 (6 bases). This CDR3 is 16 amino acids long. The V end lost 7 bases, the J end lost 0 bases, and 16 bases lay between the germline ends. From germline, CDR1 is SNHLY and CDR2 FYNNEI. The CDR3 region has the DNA TGTGCCAGCACCTTAGACAGGACTTCCTCCTACAATGAGCAGTTCTTC. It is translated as CASTLDRTSSYNEQFF.

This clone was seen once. CDR3 sequence (DNA): TGTGCCAGCAGTGAATTGAACACCGGGAGGTACGAGCAGTACTTC. As protein: CASSELNTGRYEQYF. The chain couples TRBV25-1 to TRBJ2-7; TRBD2 agrees at 7 bases. The CDR3 sequence is 15 residues long. Germline V CDR1 and CDR2: MGHDK, SYGVNS. V shed 1 base, J shed 4 bases, and the junction held 7 bases outside the gene matches.

The CDR3: CASSPRRGSKGYTF. The CDR3 DNA reads TGTGCCAGCAGCCCCCGTCGGGGAAGTAAGGGCTACACCTTC. J is TRBJ1-2 and V is TRBV9; no clear D. CDR3 size: 14 residues. CDR1 is SGDLS, CDR2 YYNGEE, per germline. The germline V and J ends were trimmed by 4 bases and 8 bases, with 18 bases remaining between them.

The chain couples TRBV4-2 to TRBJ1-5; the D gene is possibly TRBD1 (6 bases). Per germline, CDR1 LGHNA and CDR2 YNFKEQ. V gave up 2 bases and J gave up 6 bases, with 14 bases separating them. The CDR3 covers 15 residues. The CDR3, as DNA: TGTGCCAGCAGCCAATCTGGGACACAGCTTCAGCCCCAGCATTTT. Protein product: CASSQSGTQLQPQHF.

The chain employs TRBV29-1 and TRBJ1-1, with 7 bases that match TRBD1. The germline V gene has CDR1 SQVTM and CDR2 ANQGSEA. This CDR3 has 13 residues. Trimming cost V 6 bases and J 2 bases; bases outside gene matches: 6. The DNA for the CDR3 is TGCAGCGTCAATGACAGGGTTAACACTGAAGCTTTCTTT. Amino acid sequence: CSVNDRVNTEAFF.

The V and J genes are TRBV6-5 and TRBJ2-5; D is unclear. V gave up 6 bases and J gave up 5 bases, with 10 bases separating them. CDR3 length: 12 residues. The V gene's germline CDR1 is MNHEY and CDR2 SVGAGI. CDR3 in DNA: TGTGCCAGCAGGACAAGAGAGGAGACCCAGTACTTC. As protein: CASRTREETQYF.

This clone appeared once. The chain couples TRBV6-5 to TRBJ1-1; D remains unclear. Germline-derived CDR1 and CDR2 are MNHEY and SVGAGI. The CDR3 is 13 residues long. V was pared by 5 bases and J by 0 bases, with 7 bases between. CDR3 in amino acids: CASSQDLNTEAFF. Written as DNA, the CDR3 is TGTGCCAGCAGTCAGGATCTGAACACTGAAGCTTTCTTT.